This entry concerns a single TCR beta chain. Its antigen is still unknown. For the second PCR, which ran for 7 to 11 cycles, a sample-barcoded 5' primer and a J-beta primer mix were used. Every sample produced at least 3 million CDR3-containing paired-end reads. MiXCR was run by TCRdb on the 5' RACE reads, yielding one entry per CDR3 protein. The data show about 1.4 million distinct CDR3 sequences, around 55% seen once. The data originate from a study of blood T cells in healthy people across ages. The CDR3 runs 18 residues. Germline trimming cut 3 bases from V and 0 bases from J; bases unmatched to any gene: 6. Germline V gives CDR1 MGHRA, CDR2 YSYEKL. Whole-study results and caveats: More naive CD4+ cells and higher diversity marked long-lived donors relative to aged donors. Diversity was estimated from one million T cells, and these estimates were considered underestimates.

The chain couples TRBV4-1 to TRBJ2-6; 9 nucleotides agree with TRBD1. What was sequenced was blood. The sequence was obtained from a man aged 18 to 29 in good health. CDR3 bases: TGCGCCAGCAGCCAGGCACAGGGGGCAATCTCTGGGGCCAACGTCCTGACTTTC. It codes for CASSQAQGAISGANVLTF.